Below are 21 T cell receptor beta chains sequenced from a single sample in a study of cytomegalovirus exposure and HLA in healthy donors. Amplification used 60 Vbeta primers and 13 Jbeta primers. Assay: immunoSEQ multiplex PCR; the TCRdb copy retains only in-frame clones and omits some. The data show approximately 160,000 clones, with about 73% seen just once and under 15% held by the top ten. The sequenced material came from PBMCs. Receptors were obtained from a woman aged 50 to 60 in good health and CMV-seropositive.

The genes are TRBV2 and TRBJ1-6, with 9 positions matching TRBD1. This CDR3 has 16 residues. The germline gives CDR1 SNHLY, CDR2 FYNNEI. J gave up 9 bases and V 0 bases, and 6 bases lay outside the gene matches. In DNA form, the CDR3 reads TGTGCCAGCAGTGAAGCTCCGGGACAGGGAGTTTCACCCCTCCACTTT. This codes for CASSEAPGQGVSPLHF. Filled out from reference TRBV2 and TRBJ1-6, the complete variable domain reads EPEVTQTPSHQVTQMGQEVILRCVPISNHLYFYWYRQILGQKVEFLVSFYNNEISEKSEIFDDQFSVERPDGSNFTLKIRSTKLEDSAMYFCASSEAPGQGVSPLHFGNGTRLTVT.

CDR3 DNA: TGTGCCAGCAAGGGGGTGACGCAAAACACCGGGGAGCTGTTTTTT. This translates into CASKGVTQNTGELFF. The V call is TRBV6-1, the J call TRBJ2-2, with D perhaps matching TRBD1 (6 bases). The CDR3 length is 15 residues. CDR1 is MNHNS, CDR2 SASEGT, per germline. Trimming removed 7 bases from V and 2 bases from J, with 14 bases in between.

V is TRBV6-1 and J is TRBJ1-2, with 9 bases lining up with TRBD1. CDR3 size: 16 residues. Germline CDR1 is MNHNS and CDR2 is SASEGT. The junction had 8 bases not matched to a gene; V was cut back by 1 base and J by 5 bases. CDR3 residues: CASSEGAGTGYYGYTF. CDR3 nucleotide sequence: TGTGCCAGCAGTGAAGGGGCCGGGACAGGGTATTATGGCTACACCTTC.

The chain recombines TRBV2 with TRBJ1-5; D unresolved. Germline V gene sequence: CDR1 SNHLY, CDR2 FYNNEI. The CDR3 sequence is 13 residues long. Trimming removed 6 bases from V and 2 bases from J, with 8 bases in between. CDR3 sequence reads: CASRRSGNQPQHF. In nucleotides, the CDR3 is TGTGCCAGCAGGCGTTCGGGCAATCAGCCCCAGCATTTT.

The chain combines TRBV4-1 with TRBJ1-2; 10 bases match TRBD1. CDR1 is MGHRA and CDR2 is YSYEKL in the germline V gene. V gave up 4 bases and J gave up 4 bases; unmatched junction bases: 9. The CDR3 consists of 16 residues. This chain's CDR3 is CASSLLSDRGAYGYTF. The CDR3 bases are TGCGCCAGCAGCCTACTCTCGGACAGGGGGGCCTATGGCTACACCTTC.

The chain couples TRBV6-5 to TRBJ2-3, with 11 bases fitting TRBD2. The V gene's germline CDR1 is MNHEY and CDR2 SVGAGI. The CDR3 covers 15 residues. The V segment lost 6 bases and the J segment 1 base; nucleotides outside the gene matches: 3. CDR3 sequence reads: CASSPTSGGTDTQYF. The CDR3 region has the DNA TGTGCCAGCAGCCCGACTAGCGGGGGCACAGATACGCAGTATTTT.

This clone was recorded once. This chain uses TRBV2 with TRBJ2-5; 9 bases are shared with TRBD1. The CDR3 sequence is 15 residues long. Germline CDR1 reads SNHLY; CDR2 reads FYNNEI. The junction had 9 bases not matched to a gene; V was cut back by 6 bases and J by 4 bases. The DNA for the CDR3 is TGTGCCAGCAGGGATACAGGGGGCTTGCTAGAGACCCAGTACTTC. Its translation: CASRDTGGLLETQYF.

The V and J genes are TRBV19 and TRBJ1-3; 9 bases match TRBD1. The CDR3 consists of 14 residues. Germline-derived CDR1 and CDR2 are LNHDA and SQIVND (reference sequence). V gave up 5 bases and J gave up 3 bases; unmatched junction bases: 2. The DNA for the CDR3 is TGTGCCAGTAGTGAGACAGGGGGTGGAAACACCATATATTTT. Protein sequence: CASSETGGGNTIYF.

Written as DNA, the CDR3 is TGTGCCAGCCTGAACAGGGACGATGAAAAACTGTTTTTT. Its translation: CASLNRDDEKLFF. The chain uses TRBV19 and TRBJ1-4, with a tentative D call TRBD1 (6 bases). The V and J ends lost 9 bases and 6 bases respectively, with 14 bases between them. The CDR3 loop spans 13 amino acids. Germline V gives CDR1 LNHDA, CDR2 SQIVND (reference sequence).

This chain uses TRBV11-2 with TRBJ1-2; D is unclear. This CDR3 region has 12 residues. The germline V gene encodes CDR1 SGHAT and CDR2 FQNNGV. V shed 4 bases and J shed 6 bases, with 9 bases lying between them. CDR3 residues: CASSSRFNGYTF. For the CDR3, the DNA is TGTGCCAGCAGCTCCCGGTTTAATGGCTACACCTTC.

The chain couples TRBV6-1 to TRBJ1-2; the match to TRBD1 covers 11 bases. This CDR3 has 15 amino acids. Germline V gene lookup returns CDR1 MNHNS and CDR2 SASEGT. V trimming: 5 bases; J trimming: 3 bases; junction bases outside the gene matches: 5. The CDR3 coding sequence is TGTGCCAGCAGTTCGGGACAGGGGGTATACTATGGCTACACCTTC. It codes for CASSSGQGVYYGYTF.

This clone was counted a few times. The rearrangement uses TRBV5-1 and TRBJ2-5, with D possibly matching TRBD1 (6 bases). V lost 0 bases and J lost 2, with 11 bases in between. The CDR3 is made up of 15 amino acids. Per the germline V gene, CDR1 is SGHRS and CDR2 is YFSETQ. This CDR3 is CASSLGAGTQETQYF. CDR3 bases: TGCGCCAGCAGCTTGGGGGCAGGGACACAAGAGACCCAGTACTTC.

The CDR3 region has the DNA TGTGCCAGCAGCGTAGTGCTGGGCGCTGAAGCTTTCTTT. Protein: CASSVVLGAEAFF. The chain has TRBV9 and TRBJ1-1; D is uncertain. Germline CDR1 and CDR2: SGDLS and YYNGEE. V was pared by 0 bases and J by 6 bases, with 9 bases between. The length of the CDR3 is 13 residues.

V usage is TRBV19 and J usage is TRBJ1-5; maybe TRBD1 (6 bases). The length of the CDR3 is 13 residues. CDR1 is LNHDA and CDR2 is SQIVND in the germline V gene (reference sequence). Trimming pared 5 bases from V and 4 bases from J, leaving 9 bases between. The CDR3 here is CASSGQLNQPQHF. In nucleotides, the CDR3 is TGTGCCAGTAGTGGACAGCTAAATCAGCCCCAGCATTTT.

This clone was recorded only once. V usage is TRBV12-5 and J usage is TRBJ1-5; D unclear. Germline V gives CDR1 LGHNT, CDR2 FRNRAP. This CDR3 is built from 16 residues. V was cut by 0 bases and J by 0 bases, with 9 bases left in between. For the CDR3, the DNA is TGTGCTAGTGGTTTGGTACTGGGAGGTAGCAATCAGCCCCAGCATTTT. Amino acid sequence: CASGLVLGGSNQPQHF.

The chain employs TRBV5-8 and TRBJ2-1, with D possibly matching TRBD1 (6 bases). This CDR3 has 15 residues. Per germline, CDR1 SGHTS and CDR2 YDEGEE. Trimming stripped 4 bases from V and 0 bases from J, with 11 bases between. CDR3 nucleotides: TGTGCCAGCAGCACCGGGACATACTCCTACAATGAGCAGTTCTTC. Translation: CASSTGTYSYNEQFF.

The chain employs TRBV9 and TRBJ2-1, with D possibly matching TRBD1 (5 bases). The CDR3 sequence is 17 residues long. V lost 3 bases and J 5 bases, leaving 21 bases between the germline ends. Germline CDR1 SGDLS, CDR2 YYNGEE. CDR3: CASSDPIFGPDNNEQFF. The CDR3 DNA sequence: TGTGCCAGCAGCGACCCAATATTTGGACCGGACAACAATGAGCAGTTCTTC.

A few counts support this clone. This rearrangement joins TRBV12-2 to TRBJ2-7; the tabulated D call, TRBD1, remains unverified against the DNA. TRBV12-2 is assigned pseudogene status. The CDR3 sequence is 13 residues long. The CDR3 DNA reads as TGTGCAAGTCGCAAAAACCCCAGGGCGGAGCAGTACTTC. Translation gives CASRKNPRAEQYF.

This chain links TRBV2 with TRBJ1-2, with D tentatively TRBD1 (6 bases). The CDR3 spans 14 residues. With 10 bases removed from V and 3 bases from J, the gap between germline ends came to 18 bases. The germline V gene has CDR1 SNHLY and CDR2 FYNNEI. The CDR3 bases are TGTGCCAACCGTCCGGGGGCGGGGGACTATGGCTACACCTTC. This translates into CANRPGAGDYGYTF.

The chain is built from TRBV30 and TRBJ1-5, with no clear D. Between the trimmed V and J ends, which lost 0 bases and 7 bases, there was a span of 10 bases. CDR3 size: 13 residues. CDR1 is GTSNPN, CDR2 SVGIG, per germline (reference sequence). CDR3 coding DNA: TGTGCCTGGAGTGTTGAGGGCGGACAGCCCCAGCATTTT. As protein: CAWSVEGGQPQHF.

CDR3 region: CASSLGGAETQYF. The CDR3, as DNA: TGTGCCAGCAGCTTAGGGGGAGCGGAGACCCAGTACTTC. The rearrangement links TRBV11-1 to TRBJ2-5, with D maybe TRBD2 (5 bases). The V end lost 1 base, the J end lost 5 bases, and 8 bases lay between the germline ends. Germline V gene data show CDR1 as SGHAT and CDR2 as FQDESV (reference sequence). The CDR3 length is 13 residues.